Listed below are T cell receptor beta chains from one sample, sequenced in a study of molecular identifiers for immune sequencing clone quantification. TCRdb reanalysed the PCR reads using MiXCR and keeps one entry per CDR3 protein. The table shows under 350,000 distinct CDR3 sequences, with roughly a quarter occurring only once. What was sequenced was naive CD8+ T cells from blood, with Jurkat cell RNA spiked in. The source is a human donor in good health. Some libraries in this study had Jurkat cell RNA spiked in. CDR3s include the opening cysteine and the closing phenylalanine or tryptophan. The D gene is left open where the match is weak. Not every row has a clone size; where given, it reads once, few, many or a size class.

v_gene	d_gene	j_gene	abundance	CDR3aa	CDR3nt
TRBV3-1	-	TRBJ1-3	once	CASSRDFSGNTKYF	TGTGCCAGCAGCCGGGACTTCTCTGGAAACACCAAATATTTT
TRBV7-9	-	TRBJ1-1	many	CASSSGSVPTEAFF	TGTGCCAGCAGCTCGGGGTCCGTCCCCACTGAAGCTTTCTTT
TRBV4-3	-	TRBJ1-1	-	CASSQVFMGAGTEAFF	TGCGCCAGCAGCCAGGTTTTTATGGGGGCTGGCACTGAAGCTTTCTTT
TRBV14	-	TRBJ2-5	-	CASSRYLQGSETQYF	TGTGCCAGCAGCCGATACTTACAGGGTTCAGAGACCCAGTACTTC
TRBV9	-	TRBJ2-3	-	CASSPTAGWTGDTQYF	TGTGCCAGCAGCCCGACGGCGGGCTGGACCGGTGATACGCAGTATTTT
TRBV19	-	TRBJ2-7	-	CASSINPASYEQYF	TGTGCCAGTAGTATTAACCCGGCCAGCTACGAGCAGTACTTC
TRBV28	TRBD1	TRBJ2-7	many	CASSFVRTGAYEQYF	TGTGCCAGCAGTTTCGTCAGGACAGGAGCCTACGAGCAGTACTTC
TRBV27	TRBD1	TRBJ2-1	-	CASSLGQGGAPYNEQFF	TGTGCCAGCAGTTTAGGACAGGGGGGGGCTCCCTACAATGAGCAGTTCTTC
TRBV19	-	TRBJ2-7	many	CASSLQEYYEQYF	TGTGCCAGTAGTTTGCAGGAATACTACGAGCAGTACTTC
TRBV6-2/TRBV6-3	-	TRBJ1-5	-	CASSSTGTVNQLQHF	TGTGCCAGCAGTTCAACAGGGACGGTCAATCAGCTCCAGCATTTT
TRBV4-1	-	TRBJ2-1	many	CASSQASRAEQFF	TGCGCCAGCAGCCAAGCGAGCAGGGCCGAGCAGTTCTTC
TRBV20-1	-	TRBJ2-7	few	CSAPVLAGDSFVNEQYF	TGCAGTGCTCCCGTGCTGGCGGGCGACTCGTTTGTCAACGAGCAGTACTTC
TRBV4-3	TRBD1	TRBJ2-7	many	CASSQDRAGGGYEQYF	TGCGCCAGCAGCCAAGATCGGGCAGGGGGTGGCTACGAGCAGTACTTC
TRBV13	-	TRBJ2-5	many	CASSSHLDRQETQYF	TGTGCCAGCAGCTCCCACTTGGACCGGCAAGAGACCCAGTACTTC
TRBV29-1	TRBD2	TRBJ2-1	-	CSVDGGGRGYNEQFF	TGCAGCGTTGATGGCGGCGGGAGGGGGTACAATGAGCAGTTCTTC
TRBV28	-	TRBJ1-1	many	CASSFRVNTEAFF	TGTGCCAGCAGTTTCAGAGTGAACACTGAAGCTTTCTTT
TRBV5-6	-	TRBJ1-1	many	CASSSEEFMNTEAFF	TGTGCCAGCAGCTCGGAAGAGTTCATGAACACTGAAGCTTTCTTT